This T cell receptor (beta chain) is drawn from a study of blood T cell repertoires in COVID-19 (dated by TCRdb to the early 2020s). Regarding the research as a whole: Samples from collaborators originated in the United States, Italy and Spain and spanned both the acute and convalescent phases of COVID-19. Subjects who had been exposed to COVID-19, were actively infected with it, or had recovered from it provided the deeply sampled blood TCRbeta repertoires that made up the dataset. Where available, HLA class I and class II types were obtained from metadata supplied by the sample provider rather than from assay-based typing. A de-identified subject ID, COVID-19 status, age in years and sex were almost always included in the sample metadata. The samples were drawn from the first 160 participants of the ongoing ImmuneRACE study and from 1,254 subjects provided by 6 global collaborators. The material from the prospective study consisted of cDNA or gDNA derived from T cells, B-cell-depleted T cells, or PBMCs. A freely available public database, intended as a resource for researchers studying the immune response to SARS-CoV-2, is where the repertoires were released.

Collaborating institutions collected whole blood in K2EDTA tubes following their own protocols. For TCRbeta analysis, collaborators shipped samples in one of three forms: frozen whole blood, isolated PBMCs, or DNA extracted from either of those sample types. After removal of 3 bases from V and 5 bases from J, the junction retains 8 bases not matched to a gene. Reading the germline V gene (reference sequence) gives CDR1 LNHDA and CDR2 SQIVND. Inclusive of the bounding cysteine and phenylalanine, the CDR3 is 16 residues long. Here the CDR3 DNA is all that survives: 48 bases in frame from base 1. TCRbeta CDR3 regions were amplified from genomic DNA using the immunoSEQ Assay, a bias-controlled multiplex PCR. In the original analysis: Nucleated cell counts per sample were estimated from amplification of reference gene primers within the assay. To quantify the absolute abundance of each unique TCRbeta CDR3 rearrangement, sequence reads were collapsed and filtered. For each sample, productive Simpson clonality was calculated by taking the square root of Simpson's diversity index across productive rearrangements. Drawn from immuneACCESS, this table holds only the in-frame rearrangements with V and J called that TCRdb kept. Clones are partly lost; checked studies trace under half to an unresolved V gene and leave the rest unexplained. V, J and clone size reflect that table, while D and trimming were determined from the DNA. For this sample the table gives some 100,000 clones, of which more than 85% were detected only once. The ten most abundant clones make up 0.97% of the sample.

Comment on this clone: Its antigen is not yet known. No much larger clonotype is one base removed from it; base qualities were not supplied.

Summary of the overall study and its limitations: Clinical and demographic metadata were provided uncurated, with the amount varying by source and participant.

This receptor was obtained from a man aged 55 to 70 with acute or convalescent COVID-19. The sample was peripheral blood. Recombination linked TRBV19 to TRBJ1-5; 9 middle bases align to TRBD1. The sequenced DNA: TGTGCCAGTAGTATGAGACCGGGACAGGGTGATCAGCCCCAGCATTTT. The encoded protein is CASSMRPGQGDQPQHF.